Listed below are T cell receptor beta chains from one sample, sequenced in a study of beta chain features in type 1 diabetes. Produced via immunoSEQ multiplex PCR; TCRdb's table is partial and in-frame only. The repertoire holds around 160,000 clones, with around 51% as singletons. The sequenced sample consisted of Tregs from blood. The receptors shown here come from a young man in good health. The CDR3 runs from the conserved cysteine through the conserved F or W. Fields, in order: CDR3 DNA, CDR3 protein, D gene, J gene, clone size, V gene. D genes are given only for firm matches. Rows may omit the clone size; those that give it use once, few, many or a size class.

cdr3_nt: TGTGCCAGTAGCTACGCAACAGGGGGAGGCAATCAGCCCCAGCATTTT
cdr3_aa: CASSYATGGGNQPQHF
d_call: TRBD1
j_call: TRBJ1-5
clone_size: NA
v_call: TRBV19

cdr3_nt: TGTGCCAGCAGACCCTGGACAGGGGGGGGCAATGAGCAGTTCTTC
cdr3_aa: CASRPWTGGGNEQFF
d_call: TRBD1
j_call: TRBJ2-1
clone_size: NA
v_call: TRBV28

cdr3_nt: TGTGCCAGCAGCGTAGTTCAGGGTATAAGGGCTGAAGCTTTCTTT
cdr3_aa: CASSVVQGIRAEAFF
d_call: NA
j_call: TRBJ1-1
clone_size: NA
v_call: TRBV9

cdr3_nt: TGTGCCAGCTCACCACTGGGACAGATCTTTTCTGGGGCCAACGTCCTGACTTTC
cdr3_aa: CASSPLGQIFSGANVLTF
d_call: TRBD1
j_call: TRBJ2-6
clone_size: NA
v_call: TRBV18

cdr3_nt: TGTGCCAGCAGCCAAGGGCAGGGGGCGAATCGGCTCTATGAGCAGTTCTTC
cdr3_aa: CASSQGQGANRLYEQFF
d_call: TRBD1
j_call: TRBJ2-1
clone_size: NA
v_call: TRBV14

cdr3_nt: TGTGCCAGCAGCTTATCGGCAGGGTCATCCACCGGGGAGCTGTTTTTT
cdr3_aa: CASSLSAGSSTGELFF
d_call: NA
j_call: TRBJ2-2
clone_size: NA
v_call: TRBV7-9

cdr3_nt: TGTGCCAGCAGCCCAGGATCGTTCCTGGGTGAAGCTTTCTTT
cdr3_aa: CASSPGSFLGEAFF
d_call: NA
j_call: TRBJ1-1
clone_size: NA
v_call: TRBV14

cdr3_nt: TGTGCCAGCAGCACCCACCGGGACACCAGACTTGAGCAGTTCTTC
cdr3_aa: CASSTHRDTRLEQFF
d_call: NA
j_call: TRBJ2-1
clone_size: NA
v_call: TRBV11-2

cdr3_nt: TGTGCCACCAGCAGAGCATCCGAGCAGTACTTC
cdr3_aa: CATSRASEQYF
d_call: NA
j_call: TRBJ2-7
clone_size: NA
v_call: TRBV15

cdr3_nt: TGTGCCAGCTCACCATCAACAGATACGCAGTATTTT
cdr3_aa: CASSPSTDTQYF
d_call: NA
j_call: TRBJ2-3
clone_size: NA
v_call: TRBV18

cdr3_nt: TGCAGCGCAGCACGGGACTATAATTCACCCCTCCACTTT
cdr3_aa: CSAARDYNSPLHF
d_call: NA
j_call: TRBJ1-6
clone_size: once
v_call: TRBV29-1

cdr3_nt: TGTGCCAGCAGCTTCCCAGTGCGACACTCTGGGGCCAACGTCCTGACTTTC
cdr3_aa: CASSFPVRHSGANVLTF
d_call: NA
j_call: TRBJ2-6
clone_size: NA
v_call: TRBV7-2

cdr3_nt: TGTGCCAGCAGTGACCAGGGTGCTGGGGCCAAAAACATTCAGTACTTC
cdr3_aa: CASSDQGAGAKNIQYF
d_call: NA
j_call: TRBJ2-4
clone_size: NA
v_call: TRBV25-1

cdr3_nt: TGTGCCACCTCCGGGGTTAGGAACACTGAAGCTTTCTTT
cdr3_aa: CATSGVRNTEAFF
d_call: NA
j_call: TRBJ1-1
clone_size: NA
v_call: TRBV19

cdr3_nt: TGCGCCAGCAGCCAAGAATTATCCTCCGGGGTGTTCTTC
cdr3_aa: CASSQELSSGVFF
d_call: NA
j_call: TRBJ2-1
clone_size: NA
v_call: TRBV4-3

cdr3_nt: TGTGCCAGCAGCCAAGCACTCACTGGGAGTCAGCCCCAGCATTTT
cdr3_aa: CASSQALTGSQPQHF
d_call: NA
j_call: TRBJ1-5
clone_size: few
v_call: TRBV6-1

cdr3_nt: TGTGCCAGTAGTATTAGGGGCGGAAGCTCCTACGAGCAGTACTTC
cdr3_aa: CASSIRGGSSYEQYF
d_call: NA
j_call: TRBJ2-7
clone_size: NA
v_call: TRBV19

cdr3_nt: TGTGCCAGCAGTGAGCAACCGGGACATGCCATAAACTATGGCTACACCTTC
cdr3_aa: CASSEQPGHAINYGYTF
d_call: NA
j_call: TRBJ1-2
clone_size: few
v_call: TRBV6-1

cdr3_nt: TGTGCCAGCAGCCCCGGACAGGGAATGAGCACAGATACGCAGTATTTT
cdr3_aa: CASSPGQGMSTDTQYF
d_call: TRBD1
j_call: TRBJ2-3
clone_size: few
v_call: TRBV4-2

cdr3_nt: TGCAGCGTGTTAGACAGGGCGGACACTGAAGCTTTCTTT
cdr3_aa: CSVLDRADTEAFF
d_call: TRBD1
j_call: TRBJ1-1
clone_size: NA
v_call: TRBV29-1

cdr3_nt: TGTGCCAGCAGTTACAGACAGGGGGTGGGCTATGGCTACACCTTC
cdr3_aa: CASSYRQGVGYGYTF
d_call: TRBD1
j_call: TRBJ1-2
clone_size: few
v_call: TRBV6-5

cdr3_nt: TGTGCCAGCTCAGGACAGGGGGGACTTAGCAATCAGCCCCAGCATTTT
cdr3_aa: CASSGQGGLSNQPQHF
d_call: TRBD1
j_call: TRBJ1-5
clone_size: NA
v_call: TRBV6-4

cdr3_nt: TGTGCCAGCAGTGAAGCGGAGGGCTTACACGAGCAGTACTTC
cdr3_aa: CASSEAEGLHEQYF
d_call: NA
j_call: TRBJ2-7
clone_size: NA
v_call: TRBV25-1

cdr3_nt: TGTGCCAGCAGCTTCGGACAGGGGAGGTATGGCTACACCTTC
cdr3_aa: CASSFGQGRYGYTF
d_call: TRBD1
j_call: TRBJ1-2
clone_size: NA
v_call: TRBV7-2

cdr3_nt: TGCGCCAGCAGCTGGGACAGGGAAAATTCACCCCTCCACTTT
cdr3_aa: CASSWDRENSPLHF
d_call: TRBD1
j_call: TRBJ1-6
clone_size: NA
v_call: TRBV5-1

cdr3_nt: TGCGCCAGCAGTCTCCCGGGGGTCCTAGAGACCCAGTACTTC
cdr3_aa: CASSLPGVLETQYF
d_call: NA
j_call: TRBJ2-5
clone_size: NA
v_call: TRBV5-1

cdr3_nt: TGTGCCAGCAGCTCGTCCGGGACTAGCGGGAGGTACGAGCAGTACTTC
cdr3_aa: CASSSSGTSGRYEQYF
d_call: TRBD2
j_call: TRBJ2-7
clone_size: NA
v_call: TRBV7-2

cdr3_nt: TGTGCCAGCAGCTGGGACTTGAGCTCTGGAAACACCATATATTTT
cdr3_aa: CASSWDLSSGNTIYF
d_call: NA
j_call: TRBJ1-3
clone_size: NA
v_call: TRBV5-6

cdr3_nt: TGTGCCATCAGTGAGTGGGCGGGAGTAAGGAATGAGCAGTTCTTC
cdr3_aa: CAISEWAGVRNEQFF
d_call: TRBD2
j_call: TRBJ2-1
clone_size: NA
v_call: TRBV10-3